Sequencing of this TCR beta chain was carried out in a study of shared T cell receptors in the human thymus. The V and J ends lost 5 bases and 5 bases, in that order; junction bases with no gene match: 11. This CDR3 has 16 residues. The germline gives CDR1 SNHLY, CDR2 FYNNEI. TCRdb's copy holds only in-frame clones and misses some; the assay was immunoSEQ multiplex PCR. The table lists 720,000 or so clones, around 85% of them singletons. In addition, the sample was reused for a study of human thymus T cells. Turning to that study: Corrective cardiac operations yielded the resected thymus tissue.

The chain couples TRBV2 to TRBJ1-4; 7 nucleotides line up with TRBD1. Sequencing was carried out using thymocytes. This clonotype was sampled from a girl under three years old with a congenital heart defect. The CDR3 loop is CASSQFSTGRNEKLFF. In DNA, the CDR3 is TGTGCCAGCAGTCAATTCTCGACAGGGAGGAATGAAAAACTGTTTTTT.